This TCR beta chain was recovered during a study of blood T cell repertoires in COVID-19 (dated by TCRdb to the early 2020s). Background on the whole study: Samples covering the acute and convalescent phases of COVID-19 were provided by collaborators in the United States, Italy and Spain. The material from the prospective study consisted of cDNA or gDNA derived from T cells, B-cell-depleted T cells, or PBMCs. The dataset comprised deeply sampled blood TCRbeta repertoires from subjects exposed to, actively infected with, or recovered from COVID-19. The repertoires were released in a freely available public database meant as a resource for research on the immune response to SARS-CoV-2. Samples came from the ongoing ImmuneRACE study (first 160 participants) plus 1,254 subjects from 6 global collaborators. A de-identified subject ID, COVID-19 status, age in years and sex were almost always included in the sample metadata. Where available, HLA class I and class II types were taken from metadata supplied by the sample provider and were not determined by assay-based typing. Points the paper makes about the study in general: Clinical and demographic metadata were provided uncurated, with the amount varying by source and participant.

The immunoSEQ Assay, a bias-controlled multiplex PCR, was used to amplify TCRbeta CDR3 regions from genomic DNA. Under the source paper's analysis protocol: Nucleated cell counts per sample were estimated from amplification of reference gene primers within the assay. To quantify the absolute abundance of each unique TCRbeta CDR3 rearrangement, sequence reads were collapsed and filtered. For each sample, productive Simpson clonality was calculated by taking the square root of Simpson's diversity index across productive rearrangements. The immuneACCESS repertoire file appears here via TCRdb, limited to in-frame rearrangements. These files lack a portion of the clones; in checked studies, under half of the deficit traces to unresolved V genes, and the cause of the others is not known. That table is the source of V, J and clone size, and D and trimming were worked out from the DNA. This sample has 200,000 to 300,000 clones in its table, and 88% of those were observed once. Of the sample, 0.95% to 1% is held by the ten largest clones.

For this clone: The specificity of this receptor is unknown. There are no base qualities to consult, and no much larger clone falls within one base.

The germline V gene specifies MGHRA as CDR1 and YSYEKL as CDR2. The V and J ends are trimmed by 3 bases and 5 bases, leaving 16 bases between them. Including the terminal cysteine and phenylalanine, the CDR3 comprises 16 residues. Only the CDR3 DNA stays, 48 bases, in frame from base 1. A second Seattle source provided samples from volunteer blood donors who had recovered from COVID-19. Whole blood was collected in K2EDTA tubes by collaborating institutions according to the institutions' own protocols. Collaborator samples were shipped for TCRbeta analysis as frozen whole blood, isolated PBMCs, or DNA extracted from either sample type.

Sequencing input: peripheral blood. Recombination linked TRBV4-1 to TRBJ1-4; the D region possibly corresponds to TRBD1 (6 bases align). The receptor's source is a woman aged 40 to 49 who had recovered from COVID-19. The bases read TGCGCCAGCAGCCATACCGGACAGAGCGTGAATGAAAAACTGTTTTTT. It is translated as CASSHTGQSVNEKLFF.